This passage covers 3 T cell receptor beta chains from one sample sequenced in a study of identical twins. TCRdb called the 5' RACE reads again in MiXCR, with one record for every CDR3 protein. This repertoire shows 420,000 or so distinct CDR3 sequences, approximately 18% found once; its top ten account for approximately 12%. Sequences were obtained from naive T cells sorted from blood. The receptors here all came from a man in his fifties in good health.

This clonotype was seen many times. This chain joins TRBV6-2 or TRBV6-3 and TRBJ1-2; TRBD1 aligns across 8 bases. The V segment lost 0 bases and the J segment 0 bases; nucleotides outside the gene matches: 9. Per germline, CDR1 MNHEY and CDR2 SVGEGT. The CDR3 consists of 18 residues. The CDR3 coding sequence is TGTGCCAGCAGTTACTCGAGACAGGGGACGTACCCTAACTATGGCTACACCTTC. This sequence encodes CASSYSRQGTYPNYGYTF.

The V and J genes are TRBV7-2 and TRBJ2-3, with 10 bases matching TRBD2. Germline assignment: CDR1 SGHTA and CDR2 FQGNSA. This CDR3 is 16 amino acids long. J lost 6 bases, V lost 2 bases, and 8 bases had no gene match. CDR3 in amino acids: CASSLYSGGAGDTQYF. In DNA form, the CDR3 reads TGTGCCAGCAGCTTATACAGCGGGGGGGCCGGTGATACGCAGTATTTT.

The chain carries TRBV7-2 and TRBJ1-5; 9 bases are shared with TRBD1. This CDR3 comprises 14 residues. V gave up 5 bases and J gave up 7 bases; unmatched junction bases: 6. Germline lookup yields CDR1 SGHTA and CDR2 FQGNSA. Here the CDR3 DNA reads TGTGCCAGCAGCCCTAGGACAGGGGAGCAGCCCCAGCATTTT. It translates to CASSPRTGEQPQHF. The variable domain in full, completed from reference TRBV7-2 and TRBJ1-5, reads GAGVSQSPSNKVTEKGKDVELRCDPISGHTALYWYRQSLGQGLEFLIYFQGNSAPDKSGLPSDRFSAERTGGSVSTLTIQRTQQEDSAVYLCASSPRTGEQPQHFGDGTRLSIL.